This paragraph reports one TCR beta chain. It lacks a known antigen. Base-call qualities are not available, and no considerably larger clone is one nucleotide away. Healthy HIV-negative adults with no recently reported acute infections or vaccinations were included as donors. Every donor was a Caucasian adult living in Nashville, Tennessee, USA. CD4+ T cells were enriched by magnetic negative selection; naive cells were then positively selected on CD45RA, and the negative fraction formed the memory subset. After blood collection by leukapheresis, PBMCs were isolated using Ficoll-Histopaque density gradient centrifugation and then cryopreserved in the vapor phase of liquid nitrogen. Purity and quantity of every magnetically sorted T cell population were checked by analytical flow cytometry. Genomic DNA was isolated from each sorted fraction and quantified by UV absorbance on a Nanodrop 2000c. This sample stems from a study of shared clonotypes between healthy human individuals (dated by TCRdb to about 2020). Regarding the complete study: A couple of women and a few men aged 18 to 49 years were included in the cohort. To increase sequencing depth and limit assay-specific biases, different laboratories used diverse techniques to prepare libraries and sequence TCR repertoires. Leukapheresis yielded between about 0.9 and 10 billion PBMCs per donor. For each donor, three plates each were used for CD4 naive and CD4 memory, two plates were used for CD8 naive, and one plate was used for CD8 memory. The study deeply sequenced blood TCR repertoires of about 5 healthy adults to estimate repertoire size and the extent of clonotype sharing between individuals.

Using the deep immunoSEQ assay, multiplex PCR amplified TCR CDR3 regions from genomic DNA. Extracted genomic DNA from each cell subset was distributed evenly across all wells of several immunoSEQ 96-well plates, and each plate was treated as a replicate. Each replicate PCR for sorted subsets received about 210 ng genomic DNA, equal to 30,000 or so T cell genomes. Purified libraries were measured with a Qubit 3.0 fluorometer, size-checked on a Bioanalyzer 2100, and measured again with the KAPA Library Quantification kit. A separate single-read 150-cycle Illumina NextSeq 550 flow cell was used to sequence each immunoSEQ 96-well plate. The original methods were these. Because the immunoSEQ output included only junctional sequences and no quality scores, the filtering could not be the same as the filtering used for full-length reads. To assign V/J genes and CDR3, sequences were annotated against IMGT germline references using PyIR, a Python wrapper for IgBLAST v1.9. Reads were removed for weak V/J assignments (E-value above 1e-6), missing CDR3, stop codons, out-of-frame junctions, or ambiguous translated residues. V3J clonotypes were defined by identical inferred V gene, J gene, and CDR3 amino acid sequence. Percentage overlap between repertoires was computed as shared unique clonotypes divided by the size of the smaller repertoire. Three approaches were used to assess repertoire richness: RTK rarefaction, the Chao1 estimator, and Recon v2.1 estimates of unobserved clonotypes. Generation probabilities for all TCRbeta clonotypes obtained by the gDNA method from four donors were computed using OLGA. This is the immuneACCESS table as TCRdb keeps it, with only in-frame sequences that have V and J called. A part of the clones is gone; compared with another copy, unresolved V genes explain less than half, and the rest is unexplained. For V, J and clone size, that table is used; D and trimming come from the DNA. The sample yields over a million clones; approximately 80% were counted once. The ten largest make up roughly 0.57% of the sample.

On the study overall, not on this receptor specifically: Pairwise subsampling led to the expectation that sequencing depth would affect the degree of clonotype sharing among donors. The genetic and exposure-history diversity represented was limited by the small number of donors. Sampling was restricted to blood, and TCR repertoires in tissues likely differ from the TCR repertoires found in blood. Estimated clonotype richness was generally larger for naive than for memory subsets. Across a handful of donors, approximately 5% of naive CD4, 3.5% of naive CD8, 2.3% of memory CD4, and around 0.4% of memory CD8 clonotypes were shared. Higher generation probabilities were observed for clonotypes shared by all four sorted-subset donors than for non-shared clonotypes. Even with the large sequencing depth, rarefaction of the sorted-subset datasets indicated that sequencing was incomplete.

From V the trimming removes 4 bases and from J it removes 2 bases, while the gene matches leave 11 bases of the junction unaccounted for. The germline V gene encodes CDR1 MNHEY and CDR2 SVGAGI. The CDR3, cysteine through phenylalanine, is 16 amino acids long. The kept DNA is CDR3 alone, 48 bases in frame from the first base. In this chain, TRBV6-5 is recombined with TRBJ2-7; a stretch of 7 junction bases matches TRBD1. The sample comprised memory CD4+ T cells from PBMCs. Per the publication, the cell subset or site label means: CD45RA-negative fraction. This receptor was taken from a man between 18 and 29 years old in good health. Some clones in this sample may be carry-over from other donors' samples. CDR3 sequence: CASSFVTGTATYEQYF. The DNA reads as follows: TGTGCCAGCAGTTTCGTTACCGGGACAGCGACCTACGAGCAGTACTTC.